This T cell receptor (beta chain) was identified during a study of control samples from healthy donors and cancer patients (dated by TCRdb to the early 2020s). A note on this clone: No antigen is known for it. Base qualities are not provided; no much larger clone lies one nucleotide away.

Library construction relied on the immunoSEQ multiplex PCR assay. TCRdb mirrors the immuneACCESS table, restricted to in-frame sequences. Some clones are absent from its copies; in checked studies, under half trace to an unresolved V gene, and the reason for the others is unknown. For this sample the table gives tens of thousands of clones, of which 94% were detected only once. 3.5% to 4% of the sample belongs to the ten largest clones. The receptor was derived from a man aged 25-40 years in good health. Sample: blood.

Read as DNA, the sequence is TGTGCCAGCAGCTTAGGCCGAGGAGATACGCAGTATTTT. Its amino acids are CASSLGRGDTQYF. Rearrangement joined TRBV11-3 to TRBJ2-3, with the D gene not confidently named. Measured from the cysteine to the phenylalanine, the CDR3 is 13 residues long. Only the CDR3 portion is preserved as DNA: 39 bases, with reading frame beginning at the first base. V drops 1 base and J drops 5 bases, leaving 7 bases in between. The germline V gene sets CDR1 to SGHNT and CDR2 to YENEEA.